This TCR beta chain was retrieved from a study of lymphopenia after photon versus proton radiotherapy. Study observations and caveats: Photon-treated patients lost naive T cells and TCR diversity; proton-treated stayed stable. Survival link was tested only in deceased patients; proton benefit remains a possibility. After the lymphocyte nadir, photon-treated repertoires showed oligoclonal expansion, especially of CD8+ Temra cells. Post-nadir TCR diversity decline inversely tracked overall survival among those who died.

The protocol was immunoSEQ multiplex PCR, while the TCRdb copy is restricted to in-frame clones and leaves out a portion. The repertoire consists of more than 70,000 clones, with around four fifths occurring once and the leading ten covering 1.2% to 1.5%. The V end was cut by 1 base, the J end by 8 bases, with 5 bases between. CDR3 length: 12 amino acids. Germline V lookup: CDR1 LNHNV, CDR2 YYDKDF (reference sequence). For this clone: The antigen remains undetermined.

The specimen was peripheral blood, collected from a patient treated with proton-based radiotherapy. This TCR was sampled from a man between 60 and 70 years old with pancreatic cancer. V is TRBV15 and J is TRBJ1-4, with a possible D match to TRBD1 (5 bases). CDR3 nucleotide sequence: TGTGCCACCAGCAGAGGGACAGAAAAACTGTTTTTT. Protein product: CATSRGTEKLFF. The full variable domain, its missing parts supplied by reference TRBV15 and TRBJ1-4, is DAMVIQNPRYQVTQFGKPVTLSCSQTLNHNVMYWYQQKSSQAPKLLFHYYDKDFNNEADTPDNFQSRRPNTSFCFLDIRSPGLGDTAMYLCATSRGTEKLFFGSGTQLSVL.